This TCR beta chain was documented in a study of blood T cell repertoires in COVID-19. Across the whole study: From T cells, B-cell-depleted T cells, or PBMCs came the material, which was cDNA or gDNA.

This clone was observed once. This CDR3 has 15 amino acids. CDR1 is SGDLS and CDR2 is YYNGEE in the germline V gene. Trimming removed 4 bases from V and 8 bases from J, with 18 bases in between. The Seattle patients joined while their infection was active and were tracked longitudinally afterward. Per the study methods: Researchers report that nucleated cell counts were estimated from reference gene primer amplification. Sequenced by immunoSEQ multiplex PCR; TCRdb stores in-frame clones only, minus some. V and J calls and clone size are those listed in that table; D and trimming were worked out from the DNA. This sample yields around 200,000 clones, of which approximately 80% are seen a single time; about 14% belongs to the top ten.

V gene TRBV9 combines with J gene TRBJ1-4; D may be TRBD1 (6 bases). Sequenced sample: peripheral blood. The origin of this receptor is a woman in her sixties or seventies with COVID-19, enrolled during active disease. The CDR3 DNA follows: TGTGCCAGCAGCCCCGGCTTACAAGGGGGAGAAAAACTGTTTTTT. It encodes CASSPGLQGGEKLFF.